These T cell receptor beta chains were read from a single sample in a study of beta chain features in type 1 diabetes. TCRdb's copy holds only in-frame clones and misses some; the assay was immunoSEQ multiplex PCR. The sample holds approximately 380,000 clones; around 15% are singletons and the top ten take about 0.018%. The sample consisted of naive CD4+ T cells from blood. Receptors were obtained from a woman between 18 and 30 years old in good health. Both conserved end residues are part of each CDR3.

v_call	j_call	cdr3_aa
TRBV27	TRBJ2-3	CASSFLAGSTDTQYF
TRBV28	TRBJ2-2	CASSLGRLAATGELFF
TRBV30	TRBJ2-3	CAWRGRTSGRPASTDTQYF
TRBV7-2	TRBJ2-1	CASTQGYEQFF
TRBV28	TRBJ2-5	CASSFGGETQYF
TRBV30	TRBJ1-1	CASPGHLRNTEAFF
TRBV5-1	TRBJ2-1	CASSQPGLAGFNEQFF
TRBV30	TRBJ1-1	CAWRTGLMNTEAFF
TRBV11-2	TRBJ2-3	CASSSRLGTQYF
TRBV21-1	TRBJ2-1	CASSKGLAGDSYNEQFF
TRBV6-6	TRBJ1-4	CASNNRGPGEKLFF
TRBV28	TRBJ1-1	CASGTGTTEAFF
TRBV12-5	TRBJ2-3	CASGLSGGPVDTQYF
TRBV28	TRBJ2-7	CASSHGTSGTWIYEQYF
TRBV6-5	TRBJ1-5	CASSKNGGAGQPQHF
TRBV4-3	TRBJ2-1	CASSQAGTGWSGEQFF
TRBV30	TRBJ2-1	CAWSEPAGRLNEQFF
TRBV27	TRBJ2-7	CASSSTGTASYEQYF
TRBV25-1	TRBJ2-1	CASSALTGDEQFF
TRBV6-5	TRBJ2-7	CASSYDRGSYEQYF
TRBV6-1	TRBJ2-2	CASGVSDRELFF
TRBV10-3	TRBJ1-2	CAISEGTGAGYGYTF
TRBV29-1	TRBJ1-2	CSVERSTNYGYTF
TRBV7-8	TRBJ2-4	CASSLATPLRGKNIQYF
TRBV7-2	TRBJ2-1	CASSLRGLAGAEQFF
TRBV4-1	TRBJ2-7	CASSQTGTFYEQYF
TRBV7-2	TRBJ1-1	CASSSGQGSPKAFF
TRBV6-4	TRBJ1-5	CASSDAGSNQPQHF
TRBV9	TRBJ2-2	CASSPRTSGNTGELFF
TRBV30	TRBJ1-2	CAWTHLVDRGHGYTF
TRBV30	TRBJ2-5	CAWAGGETQYF
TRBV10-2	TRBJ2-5	CASSESGETQYF
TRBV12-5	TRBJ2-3	CASGYQQTSGITFSTDTQYF
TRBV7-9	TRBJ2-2	CASSLPGTSGTGELFF
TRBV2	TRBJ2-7	CASSEDTSGAYEQYF
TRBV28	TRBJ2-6	CASSLSGSGANVLTF
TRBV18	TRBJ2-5	CASSLQEVVETQYF
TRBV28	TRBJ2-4	CASSLGGPLAKNIQYF
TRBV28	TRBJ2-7	CASSFNQATRQYF
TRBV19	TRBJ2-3	CASREPGQGTDTQYF
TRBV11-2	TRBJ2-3	CASSSRWEDTQYF